Presented here are 14 T cell receptor beta chains from one specimen sequenced in a study of T cell responses to AZD1222 COVID-19 vaccine. Libraries were prepared by immunoSEQ multiplex PCR; TCRdb keeps only in-frame clonotypes and omits some of them. The repertoire holds some 110,000 clones, with around 88% as singletons. Sequences were derived from peripheral blood, sampled on day 0 of AZD1222 vaccination. The receptors stem from an adult in good health.

The CDR3 DNA reads as TGTGCCAGCAGCTTTAATCGGGGGACAGGGCTAGAAGCTTTCTTT. Translating gives CASSFNRGTGLEAFF. This rearrangement joins TRBV11-1 to TRBJ1-1; 9 nucleotides match TRBD1. The junction had 10 bases not matched to a gene; V was cut back by 3 bases and J by 8 bases. The CDR3 totals 15 residues. The V gene's germline CDR1 is SGHAT and CDR2 FQDESV (reference sequence).

V is TRBV7-2 and J is TRBJ1-2, with unresolved D. Per germline, CDR1 SGHTA and CDR2 FQGNSA. V lost 2 bases to trimming and J lost 4 bases, with 17 bases between them. CDR3 length equals 16 residues. CDR3 region: CASSLQLGDLPYGYTF. In DNA, the CDR3 is TGTGCCAGCAGCTTACAGCTCGGGGATCTCCCCTATGGCTACACCTTC.

The chain links TRBV18 to TRBJ2-3; D remains ambiguous. Germline V lookup: CDR1 KGHSH, CDR2 LQKENI. The CDR3 sequence is 12 residues long. V was clipped by 0 bases and J by 5 bases, with 3 bases between them. Here the CDR3 reads CASSPPVDTQYF. The DNA of the CDR3 is TGTGCCAGCTCACCACCAGTAGATACGCAGTATTTT.

The rearrangement links TRBV28 to TRBJ1-3; 10 bases line up with TRBD1. CDR1 and CDR2 from the germline V gene are MDHEN and SYDVKM. The CDR3 is 14 amino acids. J was trimmed by 4 bases and V by 3 bases; bases with no gene match: 0. Written as DNA, the CDR3 is TGTGCCAGCAGTTTGACAGGGGGCGGAAACACCATATATTTT. This codes for CASSLTGGGNTIYF.

The rearrangement links TRBV21-1 to TRBJ1-5. TRBV21-1 is a pseudogene locus. The CDR3 is 12 residues long. CDR3 nucleotides: TGTGCCAGTCTCTGTAGCAATCAGCCCCAGCATTTT. Protein: CASLCSNQPQHF.

The chain joins TRBV27 to TRBJ2-6; D tentatively fits TRBD1 or TRBD2 (5 bases each). This CDR3 is built from 16 residues. Germline CDR1 is MNHEY and CDR2 is SMNVEV (reference sequence). Trimming pared 7 bases from V and 0 bases from J, leaving 13 bases between. DNA for the CDR3: TGTGCCAGCACCTCGGGACGCATCTCTGGGGCCAACGTCCTGACTTTC. Protein sequence: CASTSGRISGANVLTF. Full variable domain (outside the CDR3, taken from reference TRBV27 and TRBJ2-6): EAQVTQNPRYLITVTGKKLTVTCSQNMNHEYMSWYRQDPGLGLRQIYYSMNVEVTDKGDVPEGYKVSRKEKRNFPLILESPSPNQTSLYFCASTSGRISGANVLTFGAGSRLTVL.

V and J are TRBV2 and TRBJ1-2, with 11 bases lining up with TRBD1. The trim removed 5 bases at V and 10 bases at J, leaving 9 bases unmatched. The CDR3 is made up of 14 amino acids. Per the germline V gene, CDR1 is SNHLY and CDR2 is FYNNEI. This CDR3 is CASSKGQGVFVYTF. The CDR3 coding sequence is TGTGCCAGCAGTAAGGGACAGGGGGTCTTCGTCTACACCTTC.

The chain combines TRBV10-3 with TRBJ2-7; 7 bases map to TRBD2. The CDR3 has 16 residues. The trim removed 6 bases at V and 3 bases at J, leaving 14 bases unmatched. Per the germline V gene, CDR1 is ENHRY and CDR2 is SYGVKD. The CDR3 here is CAIRGDPGLRDYEQYF. The DNA for the CDR3 is TGTGCCATCAGGGGGGACCCGGGACTAAGGGACTACGAGCAGTACTTC.

This chain connects TRBV12-1 to TRBJ2-7; TRBD2, as called in the table, went unchecked against the DNA. TRBV12-1 is given as a pseudogene. This CDR3 is 11 amino acids long. This chain's CDR3 is CASSFSDEQYF. The DNA for the CDR3 is TGTGCCAGCAGCTTTTCCGACGAGCAGTACTTC.

The chain couples TRBV7-9 to TRBJ1-1, with D hard to call. The CDR3 runs 14 residues. CDR1 and CDR2 (germline): SEHNR, FQNEAQ (reference sequence). Deletions cut 5 bases from V and 1 base from J, with 11 bases between. As DNA, the CDR3 is TGTGCCAGCAGCCCAGTCGTCGGGAACACTGAAGCTTTCTTT. It yields the protein CASSPVVGNTEAFF.

The J gene is TRBJ1-1, the V gene TRBV7-9; the D is unclear. V lost 3 bases and J lost 3, with 2 bases in between. Germline assignment: CDR1 SEHNR and CDR2 FQNEAQ (reference sequence). This CDR3 region has 11 residues. This CDR3 reads CASSFDTEAFF. Here the CDR3 DNA reads TGTGCCAGCAGCTTTGACACTGAAGCTTTCTTT.

The CDR3 DNA reads as TGTGCCAGCAGCCCCAAATTTGTCCCCCTCCACTTT. This gives the protein CASSPKFVPLHF. The chain uses TRBV6-5 and TRBJ1-6; no reliable D call. The CDR3 has 12 residues. Germline V gene lookup returns CDR1 MNHEY and CDR2 SVGAGI. V dropped 6 bases and J dropped 13 bases, with 13 bases sitting between them.

The chain employs TRBV18 and TRBJ1-1; D gene ambiguous. Germline V gene data show CDR1 as KGHSH and CDR2 as LQKENI. Trimming left V 4 bases short and J 5 bases short, with 17 bases between. This CDR3 is built from 15 residues. Here the CDR3 reads CASSLESGLGTEAFF. CDR3 sequence (DNA): TGTGCCAGCTCACTTGAGTCGGGGTTGGGAACTGAAGCTTTCTTT.

The J gene is TRBJ2-1, the V gene TRBV30; 13 bases are shared with TRBD2. Germline CDR1 is GTSNPN and CDR2 is SVGIG (reference sequence). This CDR3 is 13 amino acids long. Losses at the gene ends were 0 bases for V and 14 bases for J; bases not matched to a gene: 4. CDR3 DNA sequence: TGTGCCTGGAGTGTAACTAGCGGGGGGGGCGAGTTCTTC. This encodes CAWSVTSGGGEFF. The variable domain in full, completed from reference TRBV30 and TRBJ2-1, reads SQTIHQWPATLVQPVGSPLSLECTVEGTSNPNLYWYRQAAGRGLQLLFYSVGIGQISSEVPQNLSASRPQDRQFILSSKKLLLSDSGFYLCAWSVTSGGGEFFGPGTRLTVL.